This TCR beta chain was sequenced during a study of patients and donors after allogeneic stem cell transplantation. This clonotype was found a few times. This CDR3 comprises 14 residues. The V and J ends lost 1 base and 4 bases respectively, with 10 bases between them. In germline, CDR1 is LGHNA, CDR2 YSLEER. TCRdb passed the RT-PCR reads through MiXCR, listing each CDR3 protein once. The sample lists roughly 190,000 distinct CDR3 sequences; less than 45% were seen once. Sequencing input: blood, either unsorted or a sorted T cell fraction (not recorded which). The clonotype originates from a human donor who was either an allogeneic HSCT recipient or a stem cell or donor lymphocyte infusion donor (not recorded which). It is not recorded whose cells these are; they may come from a transplant donor. This chain joins TRBV4-3 and TRBJ1-1; D is perhaps TRBD1 (6 bases). CDR3 DNA: TGCGCCAGCAGCCAAGGAGACAGGAGCACTGAAGCTTTCTTT. Amino acids: CASSQGDRSTEAFF.